The 5 T cell receptor beta chains below all came from one sample that was sequenced in a study of blood T cell repertoires in COVID-19. The assay was immunoSEQ multiplex PCR, and TCRdb's table has in-frame clones only and misses some. The repertoire has about 140,000 clones, 65% to 90% of them found once; the top ten carry around 9.6%. Sequencing was carried out using peripheral blood. The receptor set was obtained from a man aged 55-75 years with active or convalescent COVID-19.

The V gene is TRBV27, the J gene TRBJ1-5, with D possibly TRBD1 on 6 matching bases. The germline V and J ends were trimmed by 5 bases and 3 bases, with 17 bases remaining between them. This CDR3 is built from 16 residues. Germline CDR1 reads MNHEY; CDR2 reads SMNVEV (reference sequence). CDR3 region: CASSRTPGQNNQPQHF. Written as DNA, the CDR3 is TGTGCCAGCAGTAGGACTCCGGGACAAAACAATCAGCCCCAGCATTTT.

The CDR3 sequence: CASSSFGNTGELFF. CDR3 nucleotides: TGTGCCAGCAGCAGTTTTGGGAACACCGGGGAGCTGTTTTTT. The rearrangement uses TRBV27 and TRBJ2-2; the D is unclear. In germline, CDR1 is MNHEY, CDR2 SMNVEV (reference sequence). Trimming shortened V by 6 bases and J by 1 base, and 9 bases separated the two germline ends. The CDR3 is 14 residues long.

The V call is TRBV5-1, the J call TRBJ2-1; TRBD2 matches 12 bases. The J segment lost 9 bases and the V segment lost 0 bases, leaving 4 bases of the junction unmatched. Germline V gene data show CDR1 as SGHRS and CDR2 as YFSETQ. This CDR3 has 15 residues. Here the CDR3 DNA reads TGCGCCAGCAGCTTGGAGAGGACTAGCGGGATTGAGCAGTTCTTC. The encoded protein is CASSLERTSGIEQFF.

The CDR3 sequence: CASSPNPDSFAFF. The CDR3 nucleotides read TGCGCCAGCAGCCCGAATCCAGACAGTTTTGCTTTCTTT. The chain uses TRBV4-1 and TRBJ1-1; the D gene is possibly TRBD1 (5 bases). Germline V gives CDR1 MGHRA, CDR2 YSYEKL. The CDR3 is made up of 13 amino acids. V lost 4 bases, J lost 11 bases, and 17 bases lay in between.

The chain joins TRBV5-1 to TRBJ1-4, with TRBD1 matching over 7 bases. Per the germline V gene, CDR1 is SGHRS and CDR2 is YFSETQ. The CDR3 loop spans 14 amino acids. The trim removed 6 bases at V and 5 bases at J, leaving 7 bases unmatched. CDR3 DNA sequence: TGCGCCAGCACTAAACAGGGGTCGAATGAAAAACTGTTTTTT. It codes for CASTKQGSNEKLFF.